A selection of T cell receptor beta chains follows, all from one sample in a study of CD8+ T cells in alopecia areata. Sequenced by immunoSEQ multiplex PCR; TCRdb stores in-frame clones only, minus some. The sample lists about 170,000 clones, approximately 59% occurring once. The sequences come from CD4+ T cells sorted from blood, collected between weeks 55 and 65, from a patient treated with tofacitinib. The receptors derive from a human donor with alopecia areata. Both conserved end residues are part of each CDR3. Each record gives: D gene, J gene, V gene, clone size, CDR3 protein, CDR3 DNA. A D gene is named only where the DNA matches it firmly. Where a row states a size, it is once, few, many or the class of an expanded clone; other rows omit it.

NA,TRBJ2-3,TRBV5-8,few,CASARTAARVDTQYF,TGTGCCAGCGCTAGGACAGCGGCTCGTGTGGATACGCAGTATTTT
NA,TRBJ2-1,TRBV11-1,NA,CASSFNSGPENEQFF,TGTGCCAGCAGCTTTAATAGCGGCCCTGAAAATGAGCAGTTCTTC
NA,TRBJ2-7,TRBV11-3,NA,CASSLVGRTTEQYF,TGTGCCAGCAGCTTAGTCGGACGCACCACCGAGCAGTACTTC
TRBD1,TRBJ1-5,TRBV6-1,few,CASSEDPTGPNQPQHF,TGTGCCAGCAGTGAAGACCCGACAGGGCCCAATCAGCCCCAGCATTTT
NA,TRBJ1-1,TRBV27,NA,CASSLRLRDTHTEAFF,TGTGCCAGCAGTTTGAGGCTCCGGGACACTCACACTGAAGCTTTCTTT
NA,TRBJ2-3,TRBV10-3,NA,CATSTGPKDTDTQYF,TGTGCCACCTCAACAGGGCCAAAGGACACAGATACGCAGTATTTT
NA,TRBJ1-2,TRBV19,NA,CASSIGALPTNYGYTF,TGTGCCAGTAGTATTGGAGCGCTTCCCACTAACTATGGCTACACCTTC
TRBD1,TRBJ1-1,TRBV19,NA,CASSSNRGTEAFF,TGTGCCAGTAGTTCAAACAGGGGAACTGAAGCTTTCTTT
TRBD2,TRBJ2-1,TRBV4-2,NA,CASSQDQTSGDGEQFF,TGTGCCAGCAGCCAAGATCAGACTAGCGGGGATGGTGAGCAGTTCTTC
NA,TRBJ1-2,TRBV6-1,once,CATLAGATYYGYTF,TGTGCCACCCTCGCGGGAGCCACCTACTATGGCTACACCTTC
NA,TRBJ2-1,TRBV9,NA,CASSGGPSYNEQFF,TGTGCCAGCAGCGGCGGACCTTCCTACAATGAGCAGTTCTTC
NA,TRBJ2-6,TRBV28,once,CATWSSGANVLTF,TGTGCCACCTGGTCCTCTGGGGCCAACGTCCTGACTTTC
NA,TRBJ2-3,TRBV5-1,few,CASTVGGSDTQYF,TGCGCCAGCACGGTCGGGGGCTCAGATACGCAGTATTTT
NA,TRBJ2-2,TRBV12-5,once,CASVEGPTGELFF,TGTGCTAGTGTGGAGGGTCCCACCGGGGAGCTGTTTTTT
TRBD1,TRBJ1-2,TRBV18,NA,CASSASGTGGVYGYTF,TGTGCCAGCTCAGCCTCCGGGACAGGAGGAGTCTATGGCTACACCTTC
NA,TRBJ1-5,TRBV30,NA,CAWSIGGQPQHF,TGTGCCTGGAGCATAGGGGGTCAGCCCCAGCATTTT
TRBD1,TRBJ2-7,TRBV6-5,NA,CASKGTGGYEQYF,TGTGCCAGCAAAGGGACAGGGGGCTACGAGCAGTACTTC
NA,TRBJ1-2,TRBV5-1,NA,CASSSYREGYTF,TGCGCCAGCAGCTCCTACAGGGAGGGCTACACCTTC